This entry lists 17 T cell receptor beta chains sequenced from one sample in a study of tumor-infiltrating lymphocytes in primary liver carcinoma (dated by TCRdb to 2016 to 2017). Blood RNA was extracted from unsorted whole blood with TRIzol reagent; germline DNA came from the DNeasy Blood & Tissue kit. The instrument given in TCRdb is Illumina HiSeq 2500. A constant-region primer and ProtoScript II reverse transcriptase were used to reverse-transcribe TCRbeta-specific cDNA from approximately 450 ng total RNA. TCRbeta libraries were built with three nested multiplex PCR rounds, a slightly modified ARM-PCR procedure. The first two PCR rounds used multiplex TRBV1-TRBV30 forward primers with a Cbeta reverse primer, each for about 10 cycles. TCRdb handled the public reads itself, with Q25 trimming in fastp and clone calling in MiXCR, and kept productive beta chains. Rows are combined by CDR3 protein, so each entry shows the most common genes and DNA. This sample has some 190,000 distinct CDR3 sequences in its table, and roughly 60% of those were observed once. The top ten hold about 70% of the sample.

The sample taken for sequencing was peripheral blood. The receptors come from a middle-aged man with primary liver carcinoma and hepatitis B virus infection.

This chain joins TRBV12-3 or TRBV12-4 and TRBJ2-7; either TRBD1 or TRBD2 may fit D (5 bases each). This CDR3 comprises 16 residues. The ends were cut back, 8 bases at V and 0 bases at J, with 20 bases in the middle. The CDR3: CASGPGWVAGSYEQYF. The DNA of the CDR3 is TGTGCCAGCGGTCCAGGGTGGGTGGCGGGCTCCTACGAGCAGTACTTC.

This clonotype was seen many times. J is TRBJ1-5 and V is TRBV11-2, with D maybe TRBD1 (6 bases). V lost 2 bases, J lost 7 bases, and 15 bases lay in between. The germline CDR1 and CDR2 sequences are SGHAT and FQNNGV. The CDR3 contains 15 residues. CDR3 residues: CASSLLGGLGQPQHF. CDR3 DNA: TGTGCCAGCAGCTTACTTGGGGGCCTCGGGCAGCCCCAGCATTTT.

Comment on this clonotype: A read error may explain this, as a much larger clone is one base away. The rearrangement joins TRBV11-2 to TRBJ2-7; 9 bases fit TRBD1. CDR1 is SGHAT, CDR2 FQNNGV, per germline. The CDR3 sequence is 16 residues long. The CDR3 nucleotides read TGTTCCAGCAGCGCCCGGGGACAGGGATGGAGGAATGAGCAGTACTTC. Translated: CSSSARGQGWRNEQYF.

This clonotype was observed a handful of times. The CDR3 is CASSLGTVGNEQFF. CDR3 DNA: TGTGCCAGCAGTTTAGGGACAGTGGGCAATGAGCAGTTCTTC. The chain employs TRBV28 and TRBJ2-1, with 7 bases that match TRBD1. This CDR3 contains 14 residues. Germline lookup yields CDR1 MDHEN and CDR2 SYDVKM. Unmatched junction bases numbered 4, after V lost 2 bases and J lost 6 bases.

This clonotype was counted between two and nine times. The chain joins TRBV28 to TRBJ1-2; 7 bases fit TRBD1. The V segment lost 2 bases and the J segment 4 bases; nucleotides outside the gene matches: 10. This CDR3 is built from 16 residues. Germline V CDR1 and CDR2: MDHEN, SYDVKM. CDR3 in amino acids: CASSLRGQNPSYGYTF. The CDR3 DNA follows: TGTGCCAGCAGTTTAAGGGGACAGAACCCTTCCTATGGCTACACCTTC.

This clonotype appeared a few times. V gene TRBV4-2 combines with J gene TRBJ2-3; TRBD2 agrees at 10 bases. The CDR3 totals 16 residues. CDR1 and CDR2 from the germline V gene are LGHNA and YNFKEQ. V lost 4 bases and J lost 2; bases outside the gene matches: 6. The CDR3 DNA reads TGTGCCAGCAGCCCTAGCGGGAGCGGCCCCACAGATACGCAGTATTTT. The encoded protein is CASSPSGSGPTDTQYF.

Written as DNA, the CDR3 is TGTGCCAGCAGTTTGCCCGGGACAGGGCTCCGGGGTAAGCAGTTCTTC. Amino acids: CASSLPGTGLRGKQFF. The chain has TRBV12-3 or TRBV12-4 and TRBJ2-1; TRBD1 agrees at 9 bases. The J segment lost 11 bases and the V segment lost 3 bases, leaving 14 bases of the junction unmatched. The CDR3 has 16 residues.

With respect to this clonotype: Germline and junction disagree at one end, which may indicate a read error. The chain employs TRBV11-2 and TRBJ2-1; 9 bases agree with TRBD1. In germline, CDR1 is SGHAT, CDR2 FQNNGV. The CDR3 has 16 residues. CDR3 in amino acids: CASSLCGQGPGNEQFF. The DNA for the CDR3 is TGTGCCAGCAGCTTATGTGGACAGGGGCCGGGGAATGAACAGTTCTTC. The full variable domain, its missing parts supplied by reference TRBV11-2 and TRBJ2-1, is EAGVAQSPRYKIIEKRQSVAFWCNPISGHATLYWYQQILGQGPKLLIQFQNNGVVDDSQLPKDRFSAERLKGVDSTLKIQPAKLEDSAVYLCASSLCGQGPGNEQFFGPGTRLTVL.

On this clonotype itself: One end of the junction does not line up with germline, which may come from a read error. J is TRBJ2-3 and V is TRBV29-1; D might be TRBD2 (7 bases). In germline, CDR1 is SQVTM, CDR2 ANQGSEA. The CDR3 totals 12 residues. CDR3 amino acids: CIVGGGAVTQYF. The CDR3 region has the DNA TGCATCGTTGGGGGGGGGGCGGTGACGCAGTATTTT.

Concerning this clonotype itself: Since a much larger clone is just one base distant, this may be a read error. The CDR3 spells CASSSLAVSYNEQLF. The CDR3, as DNA: TGTGCCAGCAGTTCTCTAGCGGTCTCCTACAATGAGCAGTTGTTC. V is TRBV6-1 and J is TRBJ2-1; 7 bases match TRBD2. CDR1 MNHNS and CDR2 SASEGT come from the germline V gene. The CDR3 has 15 residues.

The genes are TRBV10-3 and TRBJ1-5; D is undetermined. The end of the DNA is better explained by TRBJ2-3, so the J call may be wrong. The CDR3 contains 13 residues. Germline CDR1 is ENHRY and CDR2 is SYGVKD. CDR3 bases: TGTGCCATCAAGGAGTCCAACGGGCAGCCCCAGTATTTT. Translating gives CAIKESNGQPQYF.

On this clonotype: One base away lies a much larger clone, so this may be a sequencing read error. The rearrangement links TRBV11-2 to TRBJ2-3; D is unresolved. This CDR3 region has 12 residues. Per the germline V gene, CDR1 is SGHAT and CDR2 is FQNNGV. Between the trimmed V and J ends, which lost 6 bases and 6 bases, there was a span of 10 bases. The CDR3 region is CASRQLGDTQYF. In DNA form, the CDR3 reads TGTGCCAGCAGGCAGCTAGGGGATACGCAGTATTTT.

As concerns this clonotype: Sequence at one end of the junction differs from germline and may be a read error. The V call is TRBV10-3, the J call TRBJ1-1; no clear D gene. The CDR3 consists of 14 residues. Germline assignment: CDR1 ENHRY and CDR2 SYGVKD. CDR3 sequence reads: CDISERVVNTEAFF. CDR3 in DNA: TGTGACATCAGTGAACGAGTTGTGAACACTGAAGCTTTCTTT.

V is TRBV4-2 and J is TRBJ1-5; 8 bases align to TRBD1. The CDR3 totals 17 residues. Germline loops: CDR1 LGHNA, CDR2 YNFKEQ. V was clipped by 5 bases and J by 4 bases; unmatched bases: 13. The CDR3 region is CASSYGHDRGENQPQHF. CDR3 nucleotides: TGTGCCAGCAGCTACGGACACGACAGGGGCGAGAATCAGCCCCAGCATTTT.

This chain uses TRBV6-6 with TRBJ2-5; D is possibly TRBD2 (6 bases). Trimming pared 6 bases from V and 5 bases from J, leaving 16 bases between. The CDR3 has 14 residues. The germline gives CDR1 MNHNY, CDR2 SVGAGI (reference sequence). In DNA, the CDR3 is TGTGCCAGCAGGGGAGGAGGGCCGGGGGAGACCCAGTACTTC. The encoded protein is CASRGGGPGETQYF.

This rearrangement joins TRBV6-5 to TRBJ2-5, with a possible D match to TRBD1 (6 bases). V lost 6 bases to trimming and J lost 3 bases, with 14 bases between them. The CDR3 has 14 amino acids. The germline V gene has CDR1 MNHEY and CDR2 SVGAGI. The CDR3 reads CASRRTVGEETQYF. For the CDR3, the DNA is TGTGCCAGCAGACGGACAGTGGGGGAAGAGACCCAGTACTTC.

This rearrangement joins TRBV12-3 or TRBV12-4 to TRBJ2-4, with D possibly matching TRBD1 (6 bases). The CDR3 loop spans 12 amino acids. The V end was cut by 1 base, the J end by 8 bases, with 6 bases between. The CDR3 spells CASSLEGDIQYF. The DNA for the CDR3 is TGTGCCAGCAGTTTAGAGGGGGACATTCAGTACTTC.